This TCR beta chain stems from a study of pediatric ulcerative colitis. Findings and caveats of the study: A couple of rectal CDR3 clonotypes occurred in all ulcerative colitis patients.

Worth noting for this clone: The target antigen is unknown.

The assay was run at survey level. Only in-frame clones appear in the TCRdb table, and some are missing; sequencing was by immunoSEQ multiplex PCR. The sample holds 40,000 to 55,000 clones, around 78% seen once. During colonoscopy, one to two rectal pinch biopsies were collected. The CDR3 is 14 residues long. V was pared by 1 base and J by 3 bases, with 10 bases between. Per the germline V gene, CDR1 is SGHAT and CDR2 is FQNNGV. The chain couples TRBV11-2 to TRBJ2-7; the D gene is possibly TRBD1 (5 bases). The sequenced sample was gut tissue. The TCR originated in a girl aged 5 to 17 with moderate ulcerative colitis. DNA of the CDR3: TGTGCCAGCAGCTTAGCCACAGGCGTCTACGAGCAGTACTTC. Translated, it gives CASSLATGVYEQYF.